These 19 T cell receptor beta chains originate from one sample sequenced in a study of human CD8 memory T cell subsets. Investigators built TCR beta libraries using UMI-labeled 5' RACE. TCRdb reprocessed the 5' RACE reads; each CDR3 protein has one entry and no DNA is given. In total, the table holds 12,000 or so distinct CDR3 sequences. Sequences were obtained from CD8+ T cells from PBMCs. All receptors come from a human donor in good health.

The CDR3 loop is CASSLSLAGGNEQFF. V usage is TRBV7-2 and J usage is TRBJ2-1; the TCRdb D gene call, TRBD2, has no DNA to confirm it. Germline V gives CDR1 SGHTA, CDR2 FQGNSA. This CDR3 is 15 amino acids long.

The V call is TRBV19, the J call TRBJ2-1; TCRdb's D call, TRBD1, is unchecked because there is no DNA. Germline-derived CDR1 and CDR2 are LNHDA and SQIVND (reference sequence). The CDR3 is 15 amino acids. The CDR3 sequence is CASSARQGPLDEQFF.

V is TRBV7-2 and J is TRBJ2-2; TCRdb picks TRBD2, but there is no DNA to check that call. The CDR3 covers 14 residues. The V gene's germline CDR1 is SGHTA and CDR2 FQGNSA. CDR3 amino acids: CASSLGPWAGELFF.

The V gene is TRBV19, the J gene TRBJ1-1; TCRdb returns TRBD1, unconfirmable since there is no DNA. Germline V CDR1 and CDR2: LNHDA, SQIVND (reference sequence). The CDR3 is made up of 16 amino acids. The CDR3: CASKEVQGLTSPEAFF.

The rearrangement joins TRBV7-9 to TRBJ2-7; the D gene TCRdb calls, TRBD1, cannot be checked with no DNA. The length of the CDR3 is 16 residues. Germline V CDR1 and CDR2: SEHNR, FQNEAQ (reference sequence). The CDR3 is CASSPGGGVDSYEQYF.

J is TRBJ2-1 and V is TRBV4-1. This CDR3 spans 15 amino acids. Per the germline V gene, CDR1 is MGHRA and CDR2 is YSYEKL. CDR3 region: CASSQDGRAYNEQFF.

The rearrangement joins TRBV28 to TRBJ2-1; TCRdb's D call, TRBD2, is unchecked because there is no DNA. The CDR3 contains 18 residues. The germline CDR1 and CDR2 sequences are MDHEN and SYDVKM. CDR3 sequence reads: CASSPPRLAGGRYNEQFF.

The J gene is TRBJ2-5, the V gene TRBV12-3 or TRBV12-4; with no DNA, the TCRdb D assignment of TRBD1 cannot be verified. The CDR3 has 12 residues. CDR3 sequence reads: CASTRDGETQYF.

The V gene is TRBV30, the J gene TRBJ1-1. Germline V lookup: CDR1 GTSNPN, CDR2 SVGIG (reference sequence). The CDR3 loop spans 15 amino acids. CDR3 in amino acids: CAWSVGLGGRAEAFF.

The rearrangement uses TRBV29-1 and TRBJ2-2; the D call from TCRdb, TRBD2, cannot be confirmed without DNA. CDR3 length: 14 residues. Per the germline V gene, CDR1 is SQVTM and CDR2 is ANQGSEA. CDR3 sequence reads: CSVEAGRGTGELFF.

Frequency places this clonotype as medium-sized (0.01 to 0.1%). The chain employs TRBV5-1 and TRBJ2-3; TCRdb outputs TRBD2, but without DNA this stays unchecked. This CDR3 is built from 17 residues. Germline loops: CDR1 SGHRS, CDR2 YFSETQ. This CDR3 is CASSPQLSGRFADTQYF.

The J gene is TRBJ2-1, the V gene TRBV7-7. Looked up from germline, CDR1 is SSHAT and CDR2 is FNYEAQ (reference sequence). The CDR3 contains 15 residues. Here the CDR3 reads CASSLEVASYNEQFF.

This CDR3 is CASLGDSAYEQYF. This sequence joins TRBV6-2 or TRBV6-3 and TRBJ2-7; there is no DNA to check the TCRdb D call of TRBD1. Germline V gene sequence: CDR1 MNHEY, CDR2 SVGEGT. The CDR3 has 13 amino acids.

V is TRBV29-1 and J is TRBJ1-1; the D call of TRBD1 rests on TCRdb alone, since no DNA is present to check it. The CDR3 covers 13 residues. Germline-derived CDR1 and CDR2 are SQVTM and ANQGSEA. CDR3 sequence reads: CSVATGIYAEAFF. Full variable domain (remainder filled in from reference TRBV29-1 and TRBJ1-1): SAVISQKPSRDICQRGTSLTIQCQVDSQVTMMFWYRQQPGQSLTLIATANQGSEATYESGFVIDKFPISRPNLTFSTLTVSNMSPEDSSIYLCSVATGIYAEAFFGQGTRLTVV.

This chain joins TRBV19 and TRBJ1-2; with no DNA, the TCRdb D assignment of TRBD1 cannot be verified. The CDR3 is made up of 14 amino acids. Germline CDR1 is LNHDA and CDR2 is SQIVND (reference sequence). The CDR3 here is CASSPRRGGSGYTF.

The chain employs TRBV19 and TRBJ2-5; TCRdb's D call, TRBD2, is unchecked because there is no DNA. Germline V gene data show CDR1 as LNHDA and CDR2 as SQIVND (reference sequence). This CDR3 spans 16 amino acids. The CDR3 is CASSNIAGSSKETQYF. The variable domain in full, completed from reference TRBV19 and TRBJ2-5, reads DGGITQSPKYLFRKEGQNVTLSCEQNLNHDAMYWYRQDPGQGLRLIYYSQIVNDFQKGDIAEGYSVSREKKESFPLTVTSAQKNPTAFYLCASSNIAGSSKETQYFGPGTRLLVL.

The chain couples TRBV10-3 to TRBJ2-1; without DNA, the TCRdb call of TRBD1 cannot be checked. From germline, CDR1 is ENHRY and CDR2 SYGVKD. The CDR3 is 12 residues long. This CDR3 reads CAIGKGADEQFF.

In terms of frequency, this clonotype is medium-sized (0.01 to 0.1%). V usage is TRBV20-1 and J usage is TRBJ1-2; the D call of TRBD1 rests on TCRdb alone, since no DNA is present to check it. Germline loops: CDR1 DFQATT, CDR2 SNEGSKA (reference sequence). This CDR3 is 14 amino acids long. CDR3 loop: CSATWDRLPNGYTF.

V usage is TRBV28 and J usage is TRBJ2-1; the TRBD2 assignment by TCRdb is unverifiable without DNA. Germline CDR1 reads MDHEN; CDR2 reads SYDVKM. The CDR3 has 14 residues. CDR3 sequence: CASSPSRGAHEQFF. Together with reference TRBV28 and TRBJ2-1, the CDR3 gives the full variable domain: DVKVTQSSRYLVKRTGEKVFLECVQDMDHENMFWYRQDPGLGLRLIYFSYDVKMKEKGDIPEGYSVSREKKERFSLILESASTNQTSMYLCASSPSRGAHEQFFGPGTRLTVL.